This is a list of T cell receptor beta chains from one sample in a study of blood T cell repertoires in COVID-19. TCRdb keeps only in-frame clones here, not all; method: immunoSEQ multiplex PCR. The table has approximately 230,000 clones, approximately 86% seen once. The source material was PBMCs or T cells enriched from blood (not recorded which). The receptors stem from a woman aged 45-60 years with acute COVID-19. CDR3s include the opening cysteine and the closing phenylalanine or tryptophan. D genes are given only for firm matches. A row's size may be missing; if present it is once, few, many or a size class.

abundance,j_gene,v_gene,d_gene,len,CDR3aa,CDR3nt
-,TRBJ2-7,TRBV19,TRBD2,16,CASSASSGRALYEQYF,TGTGCCAGTAGTGCCTCTAGCGGGAGGGCCCTCTACGAGCAGTACTTC
-,TRBJ2-5,TRBV5-1,-,16,CASSLVSGPRRETQYF,TGCGCCAGCAGCTTAGTGAGCGGACCACGGAGGGAGACCCAGTACTTC
-,TRBJ1-5,TRBV27,-,14,CASSLPGPNQPQHF,TGTGCCAGCAGTTTACCAGGGCCCAATCAGCCCCAGCATTTT
-,TRBJ2-3,TRBV9,TRBD2,14,CASSPPNPGLVQYF,TGTGCCAGCAGCCCACCGAATCCGGGACTAGTTCAGTATTTT
-,TRBJ1-1,TRBV5-1,-,13,CASSLQGNTEAFF,TGCGCCAGCAGCCTACAGGGGAACACTGAAGCTTTCTTT
few,TRBJ2-7,TRBV6-5,-,14,CASSYGGHSYEQYF,TGTGCCAGCAGTTACGGGGGCCACTCCTACGAGCAGTACTTC
-,TRBJ2-6,TRBV5-1,-,14,CASRRGTGANVLTF,TGCGCCAGTCGCAGGGGAACTGGGGCCAACGTCCTGACTTTC
-,TRBJ2-7,TRBV6-2/TRBV6-3,-,15,CASSRGGTVSYEQYF,TGTGCCAGCAGCCGTGGGGGGACTGTCTCCTACGAGCAGTACTTC
-,TRBJ2-2,TRBV7-3,-,15,CASSSGGHNTGELFF,TGTGCCAGCAGCTCCGGAGGGCACAACACCGGGGAGCTGTTTTTT
-,TRBJ1-4,TRBV30,-,14,CAWSRGWQYEKLFF,TGTGCCTGGTCGAGAGGATGGCAGTATGAAAAACTGTTTTTT
-,TRBJ1-1,TRBV6-5,TRBD1,14,CASRWGQAYTEAFF,TGTGCCAGCAGGTGGGGACAGGCCTACACTGAAGCTTTCTTT
-,TRBJ2-1,TRBV19,TRBD1,13,CATTGQNYNEQFF,TGTGCCACCACGGGACAGAACTACAATGAGCAGTTCTTC
-,TRBJ2-1,TRBV7-3,TRBD1,16,CASSLSTGASYNEQFF,TGTGCCAGCAGCTTATCTACAGGGGCCTCCTACAATGAGCAGTTCTTC
-,TRBJ2-7,TRBV19,TRBD2,16,CASSMSRREGRYEQYF,TGTGCCAGTAGTATGTCTCGGCGGGAGGGCCGGTACGAGCAGTACTTC
-,TRBJ1-2,TRBV30,-,12,CAWSVPRGSYTF,TGTGCCTGGAGTGTACCTCGGGGGAGTTACACCTTC
-,TRBJ2-2,TRBV29-1,TRBD2,16,CSSIPGLRFATGELFF,TGCAGCTCCATACCGGGACTACGGTTTGCCACCGGGGAGCTGTTTTTT
-,TRBJ2-7,TRBV7-9,TRBD1,17,CASSRTTGTGLSYEQYF,TGTGCCAGCAGCCGCACCACCGGGACAGGGTTGTCCTACGAGCAGTACTTC
-,TRBJ2-1,TRBV5-4,TRBD2,16,CASSLGLAGVRVEQFF,TGTGCCAGCAGCTTGGGGCTAGCGGGAGTAAGGGTTGAGCAGTTCTTC
-,TRBJ1-5,TRBV21-1,-,12,CASSKRGIARHF,TGTGCCAGCAGCAAAAGGGGGATTGCCCGGCATTTT
few,TRBJ1-2,TRBV12-3/TRBV12-4,-,12,CASSGRTRGYTF,TGTGCCAGCAGTGGGAGGACTCGGGGCTACACCTTC
few,TRBJ2-7,TRBV27,TRBD2,15,CASSVSGRAGYEQYF,TGTGCCAGCAGTGTTAGCGGGAGGGCCGGTTACGAGCAGTACTTC
-,TRBJ1-5,TRBV27,TRBD1,14,CASSNDRGTQPQHF,TGTGCCAGCAGCAATGACAGGGGGACTCAGCCCCAGCATTTT
-,TRBJ2-3,TRBV2,TRBD2,14,CASNLAGITDTQYF,TGTGCCAGCAATCTAGCGGGGATCACAGATACGCAGTATTTT
-,TRBJ1-2,TRBV7-2,TRBD1,15,CASSLATGGIYGYTF,TGTGCCAGCAGCTTAGCGACAGGGGGCATCTATGGCTACACCTTC
-,TRBJ1-5,TRBV20-1,-,10,CSARGQPQHF,TGCAGTGCTAGGGGCCAGCCCCAGCATTTT
-,TRBJ2-3,TRBV6-5,TRBD1,16,CASSYSSGQITDTQYF,TGTGCCAGCAGTTACTCGTCGGGACAGATCACAGATACGCAGTATTTT
-,TRBJ2-5,TRBV6-5,TRBD2,13,CASSTSGRETQYF,TGTGCCAGCAGTACTAGCGGGAGGGAGACCCAGTACTTC
-,TRBJ1-1,TRBV13,-,14,CASSQRSVSTEAFF,TGTGCCAGCAGCCAGAGGTCAGTGAGCACTGAAGCTTTCTTT
-,TRBJ2-1,TRBV4-1,TRBD2,15,CASSQIGLAYNEQFF,TGCGCCAGCAGCCAAATAGGACTAGCCTACAATGAGCAGTTCTTC
few,TRBJ2-1,TRBV19,-,14,CASDPGLGYNEQFF,TGTGCCAGTGATCCGGGACTCGGCTACAATGAGCAGTTCTTC
-,TRBJ2-6,TRBV7-9,-,15,CASSLGNSGANVLTF,TGTGCCAGCAGCTTAGGTAACTCTGGGGCCAACGTCCTGACTTTC
few,TRBJ2-2,TRBV7-2,-,17,CASSLAGGGLITGELFF,TGTGCCAGCAGCTTAGCGGGGGGAGGTTTAATCACCGGGGAGCTGTTTTTT
-,TRBJ2-3,TRBV9,-,13,CASSAGLTDTQYF,TGTGCCAGCAGCGCCGGACTCACAGATACGCAGTATTTT
-,TRBJ1-2,TRBV7-2,-,11,CASSLHGGYSF,TGTGCCAGCAGCTTACACGGAGGCTACTCCTTC
-,TRBJ1-4,TRBV10-2,-,13,CASADGGQEKLFF,TGCGCCAGTGCCGACGGTGGGCAGGAAAAACTGTTTTTT
-,TRBJ2-7,TRBV27,-,13,CASSSPLTYEQYF,TGTGCCAGCAGTTCCCCGTTAACCTACGAGCAGTACTTC
many,TRBJ1-1,TRBV18,-,13,CASSPRRSTEAFF,TGTGCCAGCTCACCCCGCAGAAGTACTGAAGCTTTCTTT
-,TRBJ2-7,TRBV5-1,-,15,CASSLVIGEAYEQYF,TGCGCCAGCAGCTTGGTTATAGGGGAGGCCTACGAGCAGTACTTC
-,TRBJ2-3,TRBV18,TRBD2,15,CASSPRGGWADTQYF,TGTGCCAGCTCACCCCGGGGGGGCTGGGCAGATACGCAGTATTTT
-,TRBJ2-3,TRBV30,TRBD2,14,CAWRLAGGRDTQYF,TGTGCCTGGAGACTAGCGGGAGGGCGGGATACGCAGTATTTT
-,TRBJ2-3,TRBV5-1,TRBD2,14,CASSMREFADTQYF,TGCGCCAGCAGCATGCGGGAGTTTGCAGATACGCAGTATTTT
-,TRBJ2-6,TRBV28,TRBD1,19,CASSSGTGYFASGANVLTF,TGTGCCAGCAGTTCCGGGACAGGATATTTCGCCTCTGGGGCCAACGTCCTGACTTTC
-,TRBJ2-5,TRBV19,TRBD2,13,CASRPGQRETQYF,TGTGCCAGTCGCCCTGGCCAGCGGGAAACCCAGTACTTC
-,TRBJ1-2,TRBV19,-,14,CASSIGGADYGYTF,TGTGCCAGTAGTATAGGGGGCGCCGACTATGGCTACACCTTC
-,TRBJ2-7,TRBV5-1,TRBD2,14,CASSGREGQAEQYF,TGCGCCAGCAGCGGGCGGGAGGGCCAGGCCGAGCAGTACTTC
-,TRBJ2-7,TRBV18,TRBD2,16,CASLGNSGRALYEQYF,TGTGCCAGCTTGGGAAATAGCGGGAGGGCCCTTTACGAGCAGTACTTC
-,TRBJ2-1,TRBV4-1,TRBD2,16,CASSHASGRAWNEQFF,TGCGCCAGCAGCCATGCTAGCGGGAGGGCCTGGAATGAGCAGTTCTTC
-,TRBJ1-5,TRBV10-3,TRBD1,17,CAISATGTGRPNQPQHF,TGTGCCATCAGTGCGACCGGGACAGGCCGTCCCAATCAGCCCCAGCATTTT
-,TRBJ2-1,TRBV10-3,-,16,CAISESTGEVGNEQFF,TGTGCCATCAGTGAGTCTACGGGAGAGGTGGGTAATGAGCAGTTCTTC
-,TRBJ2-3,TRBV7-9,TRBD2,16,CASSLRSGRAADTQYF,TGTGCCAGCAGCTTAAGGAGCGGGAGGGCGGCAGATACGCAGTATTTT
-,TRBJ2-1,TRBV5-1,TRBD1,15,CASSYLPGQGGEQFF,TGCGCCAGCAGCTATTTACCGGGACAGGGAGGTGAGCAGTTCTTC